Listed here are 26 T cell receptor beta chains from one sample, sequenced in a study of beta chain features in type 1 diabetes (dated by TCRdb to the late 2010s). The library came from the immunoSEQ multiplex PCR assay. All of the isolated RNA was reverse transcribed with the High Capacity cDNA Reverse Transcription Kit, so expressed TCRB transcripts were sequenced. This immuneACCESS table, as held by TCRdb, lists in-frame sequences with V and J called but not all clones. Of the missing ones, under half trace to an unresolved V gene in checked studies; the others have no known cause. This sample comprises over 700,000 clones, 15% to 20% of them detected only once. The ten top clones hold 0.023% of the sample. The sequenced material came from naive CD4+ T cells from blood. The cell subset or site tag for this specimen amounts to: true naive CD4+ T cells. The receptors stem from a woman under 30 in good health.

The rearrangement links TRBV12-2 to TRBJ2-1; TRBD2, the D gene given by the table, was not confirmed from the DNA. TRBV12-2 is noted as a pseudogene. This CDR3 comprises 18 residues. CDR3 nucleotide sequence: TGTGCAAGTCGCTTAGCGTCGGGATTGAAAAGGGTAGCCAATGAGCAGTTCTTC. It encodes CASRLASGLKRVANEQFF.

The rearrangement links TRBV6-5 to TRBJ1-5; possibly TRBD1 for D (6 bases). Trimming removed 0 bases from V and 10 bases from J, with 16 bases in between. The germline V gene encodes CDR1 MNHEY and CDR2 SVGAGI. The length of the CDR3 is 15 residues. CDR3 sequence: CASSYSKAGAYPQHF. CDR3 DNA sequence: TGTGCCAGCAGTTACTCGAAAGCAGGGGCGTATCCCCAGCATTTT.

The chain links TRBV28 to TRBJ2-7; D call uncertain. This CDR3 has 14 amino acids. CDR1 MDHEN and CDR2 SYDVKM come from the germline V gene. V gave up 4 bases and J gave up 1 base, with 11 bases separating them. The CDR3 DNA is TGTGCCAGCAGTTCCCCACCGCGGTCCTACGAGCAGTACTTC. Translation: CASSSPPRSYEQYF.

The rearrangement uses TRBV28 and TRBJ2-1; TRBD2 aligns across 13 bases. Germline V gene lookup returns CDR1 MDHEN and CDR2 SYDVKM. The trim removed 2 bases at V and 0 bases at J, leaving 10 bases unmatched. The CDR3 extends over 20 amino acids. The CDR3 DNA sequence: TGTGCCAGCAGTTTACCAAAGGCGGGGACTAGCGGGGACTCCTACAATGAGCAGTTCTTC. It specifies CASSLPKAGTSGDSYNEQFF. Full variable domain (remainder filled in from reference TRBV28 and TRBJ2-1): DVKVTQSSRYLVKRTGEKVFLECVQDMDHENMFWYRQDPGLGLRLIYFSYDVKMKEKGDIPEGYSVSREKKERFSLILESASTNQTSMYLCASSLPKAGTSGDSYNEQFFGPGTRLTVL.

The genes are TRBV28 and TRBJ2-2; D is possibly TRBD1 (5 bases). The CDR3 length is 13 residues. Germline V gene lookup returns CDR1 MDHEN and CDR2 SYDVKM. V dropped 10 bases and J dropped 1 base, with 10 bases sitting between them. Here the CDR3 reads CATWTLNTGELFF. The CDR3, as DNA: TGTGCCACCTGGACACTGAACACCGGGGAGCTGTTTTTT.

The J gene is TRBJ2-7, the V gene TRBV9; a possible D gene is TRBD1 (6 bases). Germline V gives CDR1 SGDLS, CDR2 YYNGEE. Trimming pared 2 bases from V and 2 bases from J, leaving 11 bases between. The CDR3 is made up of 14 amino acids. Written as DNA, the CDR3 is TGTGCCAGCAGCGTCGGACAGAAAGCCTACGAGCAGTACTTC. It encodes CASSVGQKAYEQYF.

The chain links TRBV10-3 to TRBJ1-5; perhaps TRBD1 as D (5 bases). The germline V and J ends were trimmed by 4 bases and 4 bases, with 14 bases remaining between them. Germline lookup yields CDR1 ENHRY and CDR2 SYGVKD. The CDR3 has 15 residues. The CDR3 DNA is TGTGCCATCAGTGTTAGTGGGCAGGGTAATCAGCCCCAGCATTTT. Amino acids: CAISVSGQGNQPQHF.

A few counts support this clone. This sequence joins TRBV6-6 and TRBJ1-1, with 7 bases aligning to TRBD1. With V trimmed by 6 bases and J by 4 bases, 11 bases remained unmatched. CDR3 length: 15 residues. The germline V gene has CDR1 MNHNY and CDR2 SVGAGI (reference sequence). Written as DNA, the CDR3 is TGTGCCAGCAGGAACGGAGGGGGCGCGAGCACTGAAGCTTTCTTT. Its protein product is CASRNGGGASTEAFF.

This clone was counted between two and nine times. The chain couples TRBV10-3 to TRBJ2-3, with D perhaps matching TRBD2 (6 bases). Germline CDR1 reads ENHRY; CDR2 reads SYGVKD. This CDR3 has 15 amino acids. Trimming removed 2 bases from V and 4 bases from J, with 13 bases in between. The CDR3 here is CAISEPGEVADTQYF. CDR3 bases: TGTGCCATCAGTGAGCCGGGAGAGGTAGCAGATACGCAGTATTTT.

The CDR3 nucleotides read TGTGCCAGCAGCCAAGCAGTCTACAATGAGCAGTTCTTC. It translates to CASSQAVYNEQFF. The chain joins TRBV4-2 to TRBJ2-1; D is unclear. This CDR3 contains 13 residues. The V gene lost 1 base and the J gene lost 3 bases, with 4 bases spanning the gap. Germline-derived CDR1 and CDR2 are LGHNA and YNFKEQ.

The chain combines TRBV6-5 with TRBJ2-5; 7 bases agree with TRBD2. Germline V lookup: CDR1 MNHEY, CDR2 SVGAGI. CDR3 length equals 14 residues. Trimming took 6 bases from V and 4 from J; bases not matched to a gene: 8. The CDR3 DNA reads TGTGCCAGCAGCACCGGACTAGAGTCAGAGACCCAGTACTTC. It codes for CASSTGLESETQYF.

This clone appeared a few times. The sample has other DNA sequences that encode this CDR3 too. This rearrangement joins TRBV6-6 to TRBJ2-7; 9 nucleotides agree with TRBD2. From germline, CDR1 is MNHNY and CDR2 SVGAGI (reference sequence). This CDR3 contains 16 residues. With V trimmed by 0 bases and J by 1 base, 4 bases remained unmatched. In nucleotides, the CDR3 is TGTGCCAGCAGTTACTCGGGCACTAGCGGGTCCTACGAGCAGTACTTC. It is translated as CASSYSGTSGSYEQYF.

V is TRBV7-9 and J is TRBJ2-7; no firm D call. The germline gives CDR1 SEHNR, CDR2 FQNEAQ (reference sequence). V shed 5 bases and J shed 1 base, with 18 bases lying between them. This CDR3 is built from 16 residues. CDR3 nucleotide sequence: TGTGCCAGCAGCGGACCCGGACGTCCAAGATCCTACGAGCAGTACTTC. Its protein product is CASSGPGRPRSYEQYF.

This clone has only a few counts. The CDR3 region is CASSPRGRGEKLFF. The CDR3 DNA reads TGTGCCAGCAGCCCAAGGGGGCGGGGTGAAAAACTGTTTTTT. This sequence joins TRBV7-2 and TRBJ1-4, with 7 nucleotides matching TRBD1. With V trimmed by 5 bases and J by 7 bases, 7 bases remained unmatched. CDR3 length equals 14 residues. The germline CDR1 and CDR2 sequences are SGHTA and FQGNSA. Full variable domain (missing parts from reference TRBV7-2 and TRBJ1-4): GAGVSQSPSNKVTEKGKDVELRCDPISGHTALYWYRQSLGQGLEFLIYFQGNSAPDKSGLPSDRFSAERTGGSVSTLTIQRTQQEDSAVYLCASSPRGRGEKLFFGSGTQLSVL.

In this sample, this clone turned up a few times. The chain links TRBV27 to TRBJ2-2; the D gene is possibly TRBD1 (6 bases). Trimming left V 5 bases short and J 4 bases short, with 17 bases between. The CDR3 length is 16 residues. The germline V gene encodes CDR1 MNHEY and CDR2 SMNVEV (reference sequence). The CDR3 DNA reads TGTGCCAGCAGTCTACAGGGACGCCGGCCCACCGGGGAGCTGTTTTTT. Translating it yields CASSLQGRRPTGELFF.

J is TRBJ2-3 and V is TRBV7-2; D unresolved. V lost 6 bases and J 3 bases, leaving 10 bases between the germline ends. The CDR3 is 13 amino acids. Germline V gene sequence: CDR1 SGHTA, CDR2 FQGNSA. The CDR3 region has the DNA TGTGCCAGCAGGATCGGAAGAACAGATACGCAGTATTTT. It translates to CASRIGRTDTQYF.

This clone was detected only a few times. This sequence joins TRBV28 and TRBJ1-5, with a tentative D call TRBD1 (5 bases). V was pared by 6 bases and J by 0 bases, with 15 bases between. The CDR3 is 16 amino acids. In germline, CDR1 is MDHEN, CDR2 SYDVKM. CDR3 amino acids: CASREAGLPSNQPQHF. The CDR3 coding sequence is TGTGCCAGCAGAGAAGCGGGGCTCCCTAGCAATCAGCCCCAGCATTTT.

In nucleotides, the CDR3 is TGTGCCAGCAGCGTCCTACCCATCGCTGACAATGAGCAGTTCTTC. It translates to CASSVLPIADNEQFF. The rearrangement joins TRBV9 to TRBJ2-1; D unclear. The CDR3 is 15 amino acids. Trimming took 2 bases from V and 5 from J, leaving 14 bases between them. The V gene's germline CDR1 is SGDLS and CDR2 YYNGEE.

This clone was seen a handful of times. The chain uses TRBV7-9 and TRBJ2-2; 8 bases line up with TRBD1. CDR1 and CDR2 from the germline V gene are SEHNR and FQNEAQ (reference sequence). The CDR3 covers 14 residues. V lost 11 bases and J lost 0; bases outside the gene matches: 5. Here the CDR3 DNA reads TGTGCCTTCCAGACAGGGGCGAACACCGGGGAGCTGTTTTTT. Protein product: CAFQTGANTGELFF.

In this sample, this clone turned up a few times. The chain combines TRBV18 with TRBJ2-1, with 7 bases identical to TRBD2. The germline V gene has CDR1 KGHSH and CDR2 LQKENI. This CDR3 is built from 16 residues. V lost 3 bases to trimming and J lost 0 bases; unmatched junction nucleotides: 5. The CDR3 DNA is TGTGCCAGCTCACCGACTAGCCAAAGCTCCTACAATGAGCAGTTCTTC. This translates into CASSPTSQSSYNEQFF. Filled out from reference TRBV18 and TRBJ2-1, the complete variable domain reads NAGVMQNPRHLVRRRGQEARLRCSPMKGHSHVYWYRQLPEEGLKFMVYLQKENIIDESGMPKERFSAEFPKEGPSILRIQQVVRGDSAAYFCASSPTSQSSYNEQFFGPGTRLTVL.

This clone was picked up a small number of times. CDR3: CASSQGARGGHGYTF. CDR3 coding DNA: TGTGCCAGCAGCCAGGGCGCACGAGGAGGGCATGGCTACACCTTC. The chain employs TRBV6-6 and TRBJ1-2; possible D gene TRBD1, 5 bases. Trimming took 6 bases from V and 6 from J, leaving 20 bases between them. CDR1 and CDR2 (germline): MNHNY, SVGAGI (reference sequence). The CDR3 is 15 residues long.

The rearrangement links TRBV5-1 to TRBJ2-5, with 12 bases lining up with TRBD2. The CDR3 has 17 residues. V lost 6 bases, J lost 2 bases, and 11 bases stayed unmatched. Germline V CDR1 and CDR2: SGHRS, YFSETQ. In nucleotides, the CDR3 is TGCGCCAGCAACAACAATGGACTAGCGGGAATACAAGAGACCCAGTACTTC. Amino acids: CASNNNGLAGIQETQYF. Combining the CDR3 with reference TRBV5-1 and TRBJ2-5 gives the whole variable domain KAGVTQTPRYLIKTRGQQVTLSCSPISGHRSVSWYQQTPGQGLQFLFEYFSETQRNKGNFPGRFSGRQFSNSRSEMNVSTLELGDSALYLCASNNNGLAGIQETQYFGPGTRLLVL.

The rearrangement joins TRBV19 to TRBJ1-2; 8 nucleotides match TRBD1. The length of the CDR3 is 13 residues. J was trimmed by 4 bases and V by 3 bases; bases with no gene match: 1. Germline values: CDR1 LNHDA, CDR2 SQIVND (reference sequence). The CDR3 bases are TGTGCCAGTAGTATCGGACAGGGCTATGGCTACACCTTC. It translates to CASSIGQGYGYTF.

A few counts support this clone. The chain has TRBV6-5 and TRBJ2-1; 8 bases are shared with TRBD2. The CDR3 contains 15 residues. CDR1 and CDR2 (germline): MNHEY, SVGAGI. With V trimmed by 6 bases and J by 5 bases, 9 bases remained unmatched. CDR3 DNA sequence: TGTGCCAGCAGGCCGGGACTAGGGGCAGACAATGAGCAGTTCTTC. Protein: CASRPGLGADNEQFF.

This clone was seen more than once but under ten times. The chain uses TRBV28 and TRBJ1-5, with TRBD1 matching 8 bases. Germline CDR1 is MDHEN and CDR2 is SYDVKM. This CDR3 spans 13 amino acids. The V segment lost 10 bases and the J segment 7 bases; nucleotides outside the gene matches: 9. The CDR3 protein is CATLGQGGQPQHF. CDR3 nucleotides: TGTGCCACCTTAGGACAGGGCGGCCAGCCCCAGCATTTT.

This clone was seen a handful of times. The V call is TRBV10-3, the J call TRBJ2-5; no clear D. In germline, CDR1 is ENHRY, CDR2 SYGVKD. V was trimmed by 8 bases and J by 2 bases, leaving 12 bases between them. The CDR3 is 13 residues long. CDR3 sequence: CAISASPQETQYF. The CDR3 DNA reads as TGTGCCATCTCTGCGAGCCCACAAGAGACCCAGTACTTC.